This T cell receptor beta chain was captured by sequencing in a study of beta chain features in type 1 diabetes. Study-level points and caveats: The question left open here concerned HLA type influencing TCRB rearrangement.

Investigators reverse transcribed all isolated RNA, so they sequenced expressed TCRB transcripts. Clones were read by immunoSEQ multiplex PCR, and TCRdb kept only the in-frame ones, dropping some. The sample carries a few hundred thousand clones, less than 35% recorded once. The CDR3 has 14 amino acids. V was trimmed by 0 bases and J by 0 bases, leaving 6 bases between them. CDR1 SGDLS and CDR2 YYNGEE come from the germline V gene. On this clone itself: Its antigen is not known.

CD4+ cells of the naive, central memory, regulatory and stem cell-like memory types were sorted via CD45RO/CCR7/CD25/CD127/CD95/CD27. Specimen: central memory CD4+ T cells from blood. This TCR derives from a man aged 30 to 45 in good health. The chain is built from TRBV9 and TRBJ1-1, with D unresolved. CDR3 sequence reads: CASSVGGMNTEAFF. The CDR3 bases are TGTGCCAGCAGCGTAGGCGGGATGAACACTGAAGCTTTCTTT.